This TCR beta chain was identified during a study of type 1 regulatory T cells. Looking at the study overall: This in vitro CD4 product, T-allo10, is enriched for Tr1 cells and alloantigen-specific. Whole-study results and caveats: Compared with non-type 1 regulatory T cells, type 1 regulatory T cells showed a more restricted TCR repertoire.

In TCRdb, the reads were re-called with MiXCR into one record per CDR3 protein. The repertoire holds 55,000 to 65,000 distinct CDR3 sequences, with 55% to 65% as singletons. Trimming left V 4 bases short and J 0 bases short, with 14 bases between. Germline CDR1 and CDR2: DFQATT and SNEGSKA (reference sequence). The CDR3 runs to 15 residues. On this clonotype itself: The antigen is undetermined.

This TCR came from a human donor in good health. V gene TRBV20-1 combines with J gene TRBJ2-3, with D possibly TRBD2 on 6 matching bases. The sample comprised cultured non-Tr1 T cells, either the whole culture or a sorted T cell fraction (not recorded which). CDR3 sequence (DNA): TGCAGTGCTATACAGGAGGGACCCAGCACAGATACGCAGTATTTT. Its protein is CSAIQEGPSTDTQYF.